This entry lists 22 T cell receptor beta chains sequenced from one sample in a study of shared clonotypes between healthy human individuals (dated by TCRdb to 2018 to 2020). The method behind the library was the immunoSEQ multiplex PCR assay. The table was pulled from immuneACCESS by TCRdb, which kept in-frame rearrangements only. Such tables lose some clones; where checked, under half of the loss comes from unresolved V genes, and the rest has no known cause. The sample profile shows approximately 640,000 clones; roughly 87% of them were found once. The ten top clones hold 34% of the sample. Sequences were obtained from memory CD8+ T cells from PBMCs. What the cell subset or site label conveys for this sample: CD45RO+ cells pooled with CCR7-negative TemRA cells. The receptors here all came from a man younger than 30 in good health. Some clones in this sample may be carry-over from other donors' samples.

V gene TRBV4-3 combines with J gene TRBJ1-1; perhaps TRBD1 as D (5 bases). The CDR3 has 16 amino acids. With 0 bases removed from V and 1 base from J, the gap between germline ends came to 12 bases. CDR1 and CDR2 from the germline V gene are LGHNA and YSLEER. Here the CDR3 reads CASSQDWGSSNTEAFF. The CDR3 DNA reads TGCGCCAGCAGCCAAGATTGGGGGAGCTCGAACACTGAAGCTTTCTTT.

The V call is TRBV7-3, the J call TRBJ2-1; 8 bases are a match to TRBD1. V trimming: 5 bases; J trimming: 3 bases; junction bases outside the gene matches: 9. Germline V gives CDR1 SGHTA, CDR2 FQGTGA. The CDR3 spans 16 residues. For the CDR3, the DNA is TGTGCCAGCAGCCCGACAGGGGCGCTAATCTACAATGAGCAGTTCTTC. Translating gives CASSPTGALIYNEQFF.

This chain links TRBV28 with TRBJ2-2; D tentatively reads TRBD1 or TRBD2 (5 bases each). The V gene's germline CDR1 is MDHEN and CDR2 SYDVKM. V lost 8 bases and J lost 5, with 6 bases in between. The CDR3 consists of 11 residues. This chain's CDR3 is CASWGTGELFF. The DNA of the CDR3 is TGTGCCAGCTGGGGGACCGGGGAGCTGTTTTTT.

J is TRBJ2-1 and V is TRBV5-6, with TRBD1 matching over 7 bases. Trimming at V came to 3 bases and at J to 3 bases, leaving 9 bases not matched to a gene. CDR1 is SGHDT, CDR2 YYEEEE, per germline. This CDR3 is built from 16 residues. The CDR3: CASSSPDRTFYNEQFF. The CDR3 bases are TGTGCCAGCAGCTCCCCGGACAGGACCTTCTACAATGAGCAGTTCTTC.

The chain uses TRBV5-1 and TRBJ2-5; TRBD2 is a possible D gene (5 bases). V lost 0 bases and J 5 bases, leaving 14 bases between the germline ends. Germline loops: CDR1 SGHRS, CDR2 YFSETQ. The CDR3 has 15 residues. In DNA, the CDR3 is TGCGCCAGCAGCTTGGGGACTTTGACATCGGAGACCCAGTACTTC. Its translation: CASSLGTLTSETQYF.

V and J are TRBV2 and TRBJ1-4; D is undetermined. The CDR3 runs 18 residues. The V gene lost 6 bases and the J gene lost 3 bases, with 23 bases spanning the gap. Germline CDR1 SNHLY, CDR2 FYNNEI. The CDR3: CASSPGPVAWEANEKLFF. The CDR3 DNA reads as TGTGCCAGCAGCCCCGGGCCCGTCGCGTGGGAGGCTAATGAAAAACTGTTTTTT. Using reference TRBV2 and TRBJ1-4 for the parts outside the CDR3, the full variable domain is EPEVTQTPSHQVTQMGQEVILRCVPISNHLYFYWYRQILGQKVEFLVSFYNNEISEKSEIFDDQFSVERPDGSNFTLKIRSTKLEDSAMYFCASSPGPVAWEANEKLFFGSGTQLSVL.

In nucleotides, the CDR3 is TGTGCCAGCCGCGAAAAGGGGTCAAGCACCGGGGAGCTGTTTTTT. Its translation: CASREKGSSTGELFF. The chain joins TRBV7-9 to TRBJ2-2, with a tentative D call TRBD1 (5 bases). The germline V gene has CDR1 SEHNR and CDR2 FQNEAQ (reference sequence). The ends were cut back, 8 bases at V and 4 bases at J, with 17 bases in the middle. This CDR3 region has 15 residues.

This clone has only one observation. This chain uses TRBV9 with TRBJ2-1; 8 bases align to TRBD1. Germline CDR1 reads SGDLS; CDR2 reads YYNGEE. The CDR3 runs to 15 residues. J was trimmed by 8 bases and V by 0 bases; bases with no gene match: 7. CDR3 nucleotides: TGTGCCAGCAGCGTAGCCCAGGGGGCGCAGGATGAGCAGTTCTTC. Translated: CASSVAQGAQDEQFF.

About this clone itself: Other nucleotide sequences from this sample produce the same CDR3. V and J are TRBV6-5 and TRBJ1-1; no definite D call. The V gene's germline CDR1 is MNHEY and CDR2 SVGAGI. The CDR3 spans 15 residues. V lost 0 bases and J lost 0, with 8 bases in between. The CDR3 region has the DNA TGTGCCAGCAGTTACTCGCGCGGGGTGAACACTGAAGCTTTCTTT. Its protein is CASSYSRGVNTEAFF.

This clone was counted only a few times. This chain connects TRBV2 to TRBJ2-1; D remains ambiguous. Trimming removed 2 bases from V and 7 bases from J, with 6 bases in between. The germline gives CDR1 SNHLY, CDR2 FYNNEI. The CDR3 length is 12 residues. CDR3 sequence: CASSEYGNEQFF. The CDR3 DNA reads TGTGCCAGCAGTGAATATGGGAATGAGCAGTTCTTC.

V usage is TRBV7-9 and J usage is TRBJ2-7, with D tentatively TRBD1 (6 bases). CDR3 length equals 14 residues. Germline CDR1 reads SEHNR; CDR2 reads FQNEAQ (reference sequence). Trimming left V 3 bases short and J 3 bases short, with 12 bases between. In nucleotides, the CDR3 is TGTGCCAGCAGCTTTGACAGGTTCAACTACGAGCAGTACTTC. Protein sequence: CASSFDRFNYEQYF.

The chain is built from TRBV4-1 and TRBJ2-7; possible D gene TRBD2, 6 bases. Deletions cut 0 bases from V and 2 bases from J, with 11 bases between. The CDR3 is made up of 15 amino acids. Germline loops: CDR1 MGHRA, CDR2 YSYEKL. The CDR3 reads CASSQDSDYPYEQYF. As DNA, the CDR3 is TGCGCCAGCAGCCAAGATTCGGACTACCCCTACGAGCAGTACTTC.

The chain employs TRBV7-9 and TRBJ2-7; D is perhaps TRBD1 (6 bases). This CDR3 contains 15 residues. Trimming cost V 1 base and J 2 bases, with 12 bases left between them. Germline loops: CDR1 SEHNR, CDR2 FQNEAQ (reference sequence). Written as DNA, the CDR3 is TGTGCCAGCAGCTTAGTTCAAACAGGGACCTACGAGCAGTACTTC. Residues: CASSLVQTGTYEQYF.

This chain uses TRBV27 with TRBJ2-3; possible D gene TRBD2, 5 bases. V gave up 3 bases and J gave up 2 bases, with 12 bases separating them. The CDR3 spans 15 residues. Germline CDR1 is MNHEY and CDR2 is SMNVEV (reference sequence). The CDR3 here is CASSFSRELTDTQYF. CDR3 bases: TGTGCCAGCAGTTTTTCCCGGGAACTCACAGATACGCAGTATTTT.

The chain carries TRBV4-3 and TRBJ2-7, with 7 bases fitting TRBD2. V trimming: 3 bases; J trimming: 0 bases; junction bases outside the gene matches: 2. The CDR3 runs 14 residues. The germline gives CDR1 LGHNA, CDR2 YSLEER. CDR3 sequence: CASSHGTNSYEQYF. As DNA, the CDR3 is TGCGCCAGCAGCCACGGGACTAACTCCTACGAGCAGTACTTC.

The genes are TRBV28 and TRBJ1-5, with D unclear. V lost 5 bases, J lost 3 bases, and 14 bases lay in between. Germline loops: CDR1 MDHEN, CDR2 SYDVKM. This CDR3 is built from 15 residues. Here the CDR3 reads CASSLHGEDNQPQHF. In DNA form, the CDR3 reads TGTGCCAGCAGTCTCCACGGGGAAGACAATCAGCCCCAGCATTTT.

The CDR3 nucleotides read TGTGCCAGCAGTTTGGTACTAGCGGGGGGCACAGATACGCAGTATTTT. This codes for CASSLVLAGGTDTQYF. The rearrangement joins TRBV27 to TRBJ2-3; 11 nucleotides match TRBD2. The V segment lost 3 bases and the J segment 1 base; nucleotides outside the gene matches: 3. The CDR3 has 16 residues. Looked up from germline, CDR1 is MNHEY and CDR2 is SMNVEV (reference sequence).

This clone was seen only a few times. The chain employs TRBV28 and TRBJ2-4, with D tentatively TRBD2 (5 bases). Germline V gene data show CDR1 as MDHEN and CDR2 as SYDVKM. The CDR3 has 14 residues. V shed 3 bases and J shed 7 bases, with 13 bases lying between them. The CDR3 bases are TGTGCCAGCAGTTTCCTCGACTCGGGGAACATTCAGTACTTC. This sequence encodes CASSFLDSGNIQYF. The full variable domain, its missing parts supplied by reference TRBV28 and TRBJ2-4, is DVKVTQSSRYLVKRTGEKVFLECVQDMDHENMFWYRQDPGLGLRLIYFSYDVKMKEKGDIPEGYSVSREKKERFSLILESASTNQTSMYLCASSFLDSGNIQYFGAGTRLSVL.

The rearrangement uses TRBV10-3 and TRBJ1-2; maybe TRBD1 (5 bases). CDR1 is ENHRY and CDR2 is SYGVKD in the germline V gene. This CDR3 contains 13 residues. The V gene lost 6 bases and the J gene lost 6 bases, with 14 bases spanning the gap. CDR3 loop: CAIRTGTGDGYTF. CDR3 sequence (DNA): TGTGCCATCAGGACCGGGACCGGAGATGGCTACACCTTC.

V and J are TRBV10-3 and TRBJ1-1, with D possibly matching TRBD1 (5 bases). Trimming shortened V by 5 bases and J by 1 base, and 14 bases separated the two germline ends. This CDR3 contains 15 residues. Germline assignment: CDR1 ENHRY and CDR2 SYGVKD. CDR3 sequence: CAISTWGGRNTEAFF. The CDR3 region has the DNA TGTGCCATCAGTACATGGGGCGGCAGGAACACTGAAGCTTTCTTT.

This rearrangement joins TRBV9 to TRBJ2-6; 8 bases map to TRBD1. Germline CDR1 SGDLS, CDR2 YYNGEE. The trim removed 2 bases at V and 0 bases at J, leaving 4 bases unmatched. The CDR3 totals 17 residues. CDR3 sequence reads: CASSVRTGPSGANVLTF. The CDR3 DNA follows: TGTGCCAGCAGCGTGCGGACAGGGCCCTCTGGGGCCAACGTCCTGACTTTC.

The chain is built from TRBV10-3 and TRBJ2-5; 7 nucleotides agree with TRBD2. Germline V gene sequence: CDR1 ENHRY, CDR2 SYGVKD. The CDR3 has 14 amino acids. V dropped 8 bases and J dropped 4; count of bases not matched to a gene: 10. CDR3 sequence: CAIARAGERETQYF. The CDR3 DNA reads as TGTGCCATCGCACGGGCGGGAGAAAGAGAGACCCAGTACTTC.